This T cell receptor (beta chain) appears in the sequencing data of a study of cytomegalovirus exposure and HLA in healthy donors. Study information: Most genotyped donors, approximately 77% of more than 300, had Caucasian-associated genetic ancestry. Study conclusions and caveats: Earlier results showed most TCR beta V segments being productive about 87% or about 30% of the time. It emerged from a later analysis that several of the most significant clusters appeared to be linked to common viral pathogens. The authors later found HLA-associated TCR beta chains more clonally expanded than equally common others.

The PCR had 60 Vbeta and 13 Jbeta primers. The repertoire was sequenced with immunoSEQ multiplex PCR; TCRdb's copy has only in-frame clones and lacks some. The sample has 110,000 to 150,000 clones; around 75% are singletons. As for this clone: What it recognizes is unknown.

The CDR3 is 15 amino acids. The ends lost 4 bases at V and 7 bases at J; junction bases unmatched: 7. In germline, CDR1 is SGHRS, CDR2 YFSETQ. Sequenced sample: PBMCs. The chain uses TRBV5-1 and TRBJ2-2; 10 bases align to TRBD1. This TCR came from a man between 35 and 55 years old in good health and CMV-seronegative. The chain's CDR3 is CASSPTTGGGGELFF. The DNA of the CDR3 is TGCGCCAGCAGCCCGACGACAGGGGGCGGCGGGGAGCTGTTTTTT.